The 2 T cell receptor beta chains presented below share a single source sample, sequenced in a study of blood T cell repertoires in COVID-19. TCRdb's copy holds only in-frame clones and misses some; the assay was immunoSEQ multiplex PCR. The table records about 240,000 clones, around 90% of them present only once. Sequenced: peripheral blood. The receptors derive from a man aged 25-40 years with COVID-19, enrolled during active disease.

The J gene is TRBJ2-2, the V gene TRBV18, with TRBD2 matching over 9 bases. Germline V CDR1 and CDR2: KGHSH, LQKENI. Unmatched junction bases numbered 7, after V lost 8 bases and J lost 0 bases. The CDR3 spans 16 residues. The CDR3 loop reads CASQGLAGSNTGELFF. The CDR3 DNA reads as TGTGCCAGCCAAGGGCTAGCGGGGTCGAACACCGGGGAGCTGTTTTTT.

J is TRBJ1-4 and V is TRBV10-3, with 9 bases identical to TRBD1. The CDR3 is made up of 14 amino acids. Per the germline V gene, CDR1 is ENHRY and CDR2 is SYGVKD. V was clipped by 4 bases and J by 5 bases; unmatched bases: 2. This CDR3 is CAISGTGENEKLFF. The CDR3 DNA reads TGTGCCATCAGTGGGACAGGGGAGAATGAAAAACTGTTTTTT.